This T cell receptor (beta chain) was obtained from a study of T cells in tuberculosis. Study information: In South Africa, adults with active tuberculosis were compared with IGRA-negative and latently infected IGRA-positive adolescents. The study's findings and limits: Cases with active tuberculosis were adults, while controls were adolescents. A GMM-specific repertoire classifier reached just under 90% accuracy, AUROC about 0.87.

This CDR3 has 16 residues. The J segment lost 8 bases and the V segment lost 4 bases, leaving 10 bases of the junction unmatched. Germline V gives CDR1 LNHDA, CDR2 SQIVND (reference sequence). Note on this clone: Its specificity is not known.

Profiling relied on immunoSEQ multiplex PCR, and the TCRdb table lists in-frame clones only, not all of them. The sample records about 43,000 clones, about 94% being singletons. This TCR was recovered from a donor under 30 with latent tuberculosis or without tuberculosis infection. Some clones in this sample may be carry-over from other donors' samples. The chain employs TRBV19 and TRBJ2-1, with 11 nucleotides matching TRBD1. Sequenced: PBMCs. The CDR3 protein is CASSRVSGQGEYEQFF. In nucleotides, the CDR3 is TGTGCCAGTAGTAGGGTCTCGGGACAGGGGGAATATGAGCAGTTCTTC.